This TCR beta chain was retrieved from a study of blood T cell repertoires in COVID-19. About the research overall: COVID-19 samples, acute and convalescent, were from the United States, Italy and Spain. The cDNA or gDNA used as material had been derived from T cells, B-cell-depleted T cells, or PBMCs.

The CDR3 runs 15 residues. Deletions cut 6 bases from V and 2 bases from J, with 12 bases between. In germline, CDR1 is KGHDR, CDR2 SFDVKD. Authors' data handling: Reference gene primer amplification yielded estimated nucleated cell counts. The method was immunoSEQ multiplex PCR; TCRdb's version includes in-frame clones alone and lacks a portion of them. V and J calls and clone size are as listed in that table; D and trimming were resolved from the DNA. The sample holds tens of thousands of clones, around 85% seen once. The chain combines TRBV24-1 with TRBJ2-2, with D possibly matching TRBD2 (6 bases). The material sequenced was peripheral blood. The origin of this receptor is a woman aged 60-75 years with acute or convalescent COVID-19. CDR3 region: CATSTGGINTGELFF. The DNA of the CDR3 is TGTGCCACCAGTACTGGAGGGATCAACACCGGGGAGCTGTTTTTT.